Presented here are 5 T cell receptor beta chains from one specimen sequenced in a study of T-cell reconstitution after alpha-beta-depleted transplantation in children. The TCRbeta library incorporated unique molecular identifiers. TCRdb re-called the PCR reads with MiXCR, one entry per CDR3 protein. Of more than 400,000 distinct CDR3 sequences in the sample, approximately 41% were seen once. The source was PBMCs, collected before TCRalphabeta/CD19-depleted stem cell transplant. These receptors came from a girl under 10 years old with aplastic anemia, due to receive a stem cell transplant.

This chain joins TRBV20-1 and TRBJ2-5, with D perhaps assigned TRBD1 or TRBD2 (5 bases each). The CDR3 runs 14 residues. Trimming left V 6 bases short and J 5 bases short, with 19 bases between. The germline gives CDR1 DFQATT, CDR2 SNEGSKA (reference sequence). CDR3 sequence: CSARPPGDPETQYF. The DNA of the CDR3 is TGCAGTGCCCGCCCTCCCGGGGACCCCGAGACCCAGTACTTC.

This clonotype was seen at least ten times. The V gene is TRBV7-8, the J gene TRBJ2-2; maybe TRBD1 (7 bases). Per germline, CDR1 SGHVS and CDR2 FQNEAQ. V was cut by 6 bases and J by 6 bases, with 23 bases left in between. The CDR3 length is 17 residues. The CDR3 region has the DNA TGTGCCAGCAGGATGTCAGGGGGGCCCCTGAGCGCCGGGGAGCTGTTTTTT. Its translation is CASRMSGGPLSAGELFF.

This clonotype has at least ten counts. The chain joins TRBV10-2 to TRBJ2-7; 10 nucleotides align to TRBD2. This CDR3 spans 16 amino acids. V gave up 0 bases and J gave up 7 bases; unmatched junction bases: 9. Per germline, CDR1 WSHSY and CDR2 SAAADI. The CDR3 spells CASSESRASGSREQYF. CDR3 bases: TGCGCCAGCAGTGAGTCAAGGGCTAGCGGGAGTAGAGAGCAGTACTTC.

This rearrangement joins TRBV4-3 to TRBJ2-3; TRBD1 or TRBD2 may be the D gene (5 bases each). V lost 5 bases and J lost 5, with 11 bases in between. The germline CDR1 and CDR2 sequences are LGHNA and YSLEER. The CDR3 totals 13 residues. The chain's CDR3 is CASSIERGDTQYF. The DNA of the CDR3 is TGCGCCAGCAGCATCGAGAGGGGAGATACGCAGTATTTT.

This chain links TRBV5-8 with TRBJ2-3, with D perhaps being TRBD1 or TRBD2 (6 bases each). Germline values: CDR1 SGHTS, CDR2 YDEGEE. The V end was cut by 3 bases, the J end by 3 bases, with 17 bases between. CDR3 length: 16 residues. CDR3: CASSSGRGLRTDTQYF. The CDR3 DNA sequence: TGTGCCAGCAGCTCAGGACGGGGGCTTCGAACAGATACGCAGTATTTT.